Listed below are T cell receptor beta chains from one sample, sequenced in a study of CD8 T cells in Susac syndrome. MiXCR, applied by TCRdb to the immunoSEQ multiplex PCR reads, yields one record per CDR3 protein. The profile covers 85,000 to 130,000 distinct CDR3 sequences, with approximately 93% appearing a single time and about 0.42% taken by the ten largest. Sequenced sample: CD8+ T cells from PBMCs. The source of these receptors is a human donor with Susac syndrome. The CDR3 runs from the conserved cysteine through the conserved F or W.

V,J,CDR3
TRBV4-2,TRBJ1-1,CASSQVTGDDTEAFF
TRBV5-1,TRBJ1-6,CASSLVGSHNSPLHF
TRBV9,TRBJ2-1,CASSVASSWTGSNEQFF
TRBV7-2,TRBJ2-1,CASSRHREEQFF
TRBV20-1,TRBJ2-7,CSARDQRSSYEQYF
TRBV6-2/TRBV6-3,TRBJ1-1,CASSLWTNTEAFF
TRBV11-2,TRBJ2-5,CASSGPLYTQYF
TRBV6-2/TRBV6-3,TRBJ2-2,CASSYGWELFF
TRBV18,TRBJ2-1,CASSLQTGPYNEQFF
TRBV29-1,TRBJ1-2,CSVSDSPNYGYTF
TRBV7-3,TRBJ1-6,CASSPGGWNSPLHF
TRBV13,TRBJ2-1,CASSFGGGVHNEQFF
TRBV4-1,TRBJ2-3,CASSQERELVSQYF
TRBV20-1,TRBJ1-2,CSARDTGGGLNYGYTF
TRBV12-3/TRBV12-4,TRBJ1-5,CASSPLDQPQHF
TRBV7-9,TRBJ2-6,CASSLWDFDPNSGANVLTF
TRBV20-1,TRBJ1-2,CSARNLEGYGYTF